The clone carrying this TCR beta chain was recorded many times. Its specificity is unknown. This CDR3 contains 15 residues. Trimming removed 5 bases from V and 6 bases from J, with 16 bases in between. The germline CDR1 and CDR2 sequences are SGHTA and FQGTGA. From the 5' RACE reads, TCRdb called clonotypes with MiXCR, one entry per CDR3 protein. The sample contains about 35,000 distinct CDR3 sequences, approximately 10% of which appear only once. These data come from a study of CD8 T cells in ankylosing spondylitis. Study-wide results and limits: Significant enrichment of disease-linked clones was reported in matched ankylosing spondylitis synovial fluid.

Sequencing was performed on blood, either unsorted or a sorted T cell fraction (not recorded which). This TCR came from a male donor with ankylosing spondylitis or in good health (not recorded which). The gene calls are TRBV7-3 and TRBJ2-2; no definite D call. In DNA form, the CDR3 reads TGTGCCAGCAGCCCGTCGCGCCCTTACGCCGGGGAGCTGTTTTTT. It specifies CASSPSRPYAGELFF. Using reference TRBV7-3 and TRBJ2-2 for the parts outside the CDR3, the full variable domain is GAGVSQTPSNKVTEKGKYVELRCDPISGHTALYWYRQSLGQGPEFLIYFQGTGAADDSGLPNDRFFAVRPEGSVSTLKIQRTERGDSAVYLCASSPSRPYAGELFFGEGSRLTVL.